This paragraph reports one TCR beta chain. The antigen this receptor binds is unknown. Base qualities are not recorded, but no much larger clone differs from it by a single base. From the germline V gene, CDR1 is KGHDR and CDR2 is SFDVKD. The CDR3 holds 15 amino acids from the cysteine to the valine. The kept DNA is CDR3 alone, 45 bases in frame from the first base. Trimming takes 0 bases from V and 2 bases from J, and the germline ends sit 10 bases apart. Receptors were amplified or captured by RACE. Reads for this sample came from a NextSeq 500. During library preparation, unique molecular identifiers were attached to individual cDNA molecules so that TCRs could be counted quantitatively and reproducibly. For every blood RNA sample, sequencing covered both the TCR alpha and TCR beta chains. The authors' analysis ran thus. The median number of TCRs per sample was roughly 98,000, ranging from about 20,000 to 690,600. The Decombinator software suite was used to annotate the V, J and CDR3 of the TCR reads. For PS versus PT1 abundance plots, all samples were subsampled to the same number of TCRs (28,000). Expanded TCRs were defined as absent before sensitization and observed at least eight times at the 2-week time point. TCRdb reprocessed the public reads (quality trimming at Q25 with fastp, clone calling with MiXCR) and kept in-frame beta chains. All rows with the same CDR3 protein become a single entry with the most common DNA and genes. The V and J calls here are based on TCRdb, not the publication. This sample comprises 100,000 or so distinct CDR3 sequences, less than 40% of them detected only once. The ten largest clonotypes hold less than 3% of the sample.

The sample's time point label, decoded: patch test 3, about 24 weeks after DPC sensitization. Sample treatment or condition, as interpreted from the label and publication: therapeutic diphenylcyclopropenone sensitization with weekly scalp DPC. Blood at each patch-test visit was drawn before the patch test was applied. To be eligible, patients had to be aged 18 to 70, diagnosed with alopecia and judged suitable for DPC therapy, while pregnant patients were excluded. Total RNA was isolated from unfractionated whole blood collected in Tempus Blood RNA tubes. This sample was taken from a study of human T cells and chemical hapten exposure (dated by TCRdb to the early 2020s). Some background on the complete study: For sensitization, 2% DPC in acetone was applied to a 2 cm by 2 cm area of upper inner arm skin. Throughout the study period of roughly 24 weeks, patients also received therapeutic DPC doses to the scalp every week. Patch testing on the upper back used Finn chambers containing 0.01% DPC, with scoring done after 6 days according to International Contact Dermatitis Research Group standards. Most of the patients in the cohort were female, and the cohort covered alopecia areata with under or over 50% scalp involvement, alopecia totalis and alopecia universalis. Libraries were combined into a pool for sequencing, and differences in TCR yield between samples came mainly from small differences in library volumes within the pool. This study followed changes in the peripheral blood TCR repertoire in vivo during primary and secondary sensitization of alopecia patients to the hapten diphenylcyclopropenone (DPC). Blood samples were taken from patients before sensitization (week 0) and then at 2, 6 and about 24 weeks after DPC sensitization. For TCR sequencing, blood came from 25 to 30 alopecia patients at anywhere from one to four time points (pre-sensitization, 2, 6 and 24 weeks).

General findings and caveats noted by the study authors: Compared with pre-sensitization or healthy control sets, expanded TCRs formed significantly more large CDR3 similarity clusters, which is consistent with antigen-driven responses. After repeated subsampling, the strength of the expansion versus patch-test correlation and the threshold at which it became significant changed. Patch test score was positively correlated with the number of PT1 expanded TCRs, with significance at thresholds 8, 16 and 32 but not at 4. Because every patient had alopecia, a presumed autoimmune disease, the patients' immune response might differ from that of healthy individuals. No change with DPC sensitization was found in the number of TCRs above 1 in 1000 frequency, and no evidence of global repertoire structure alterations was found.

The input for sequencing was whole blood, taken in connection with sensitization to the hapten diphenylcyclopropenone (DPC). The V and J genes are TRBV24-1 and TRBJ2-7, with the D gene too uncertain to name. The TCR comes from a man in his forties with alopecia areata. Some clones in this sample may be carry-over from other donors' samples. The DNA reads as follows: TGTGCCACCAGTGATTTGTGGCACAGACCCTACGAGCAGTACGTC. This is translated as CATSDLWHRPYEQYV.